This TCR beta chain emerged from a study of control samples from healthy donors and cancer patients. CDR1 KGHSH and CDR2 LQKENI come from the germline V gene. CDR3 length equals 12 residues. V was clipped by 2 bases and J by 4 bases, with 5 bases between them. Method: immunoSEQ multiplex PCR; TCRdb's copy keeps in-frame clones and lacks some. The sample shows roughly 120,000 clones, nearly 95% of them seen only once. The receptor comes from a man aged 25 to 40 in good health. This chain uses TRBV18 with TRBJ1-1; D remains ambiguous. Sequencing was carried out using blood. CDR3 region: CASSPVGTEAFF. The CDR3 DNA follows: TGTGCCAGCTCACCAGTGGGCACTGAAGCTTTCTTT. The entire variable domain, with the rest obtained from reference TRBV18 and TRBJ1-1, is as follows: NAGVMQNPRHLVRRRGQEARLRCSPMKGHSHVYWYRQLPEEGLKFMVYLQKENIIDESGMPKERFSAEFPKEGPSILRIQQVVRGDSAAYFCASSPVGTEAFFGQGTRLTVV.